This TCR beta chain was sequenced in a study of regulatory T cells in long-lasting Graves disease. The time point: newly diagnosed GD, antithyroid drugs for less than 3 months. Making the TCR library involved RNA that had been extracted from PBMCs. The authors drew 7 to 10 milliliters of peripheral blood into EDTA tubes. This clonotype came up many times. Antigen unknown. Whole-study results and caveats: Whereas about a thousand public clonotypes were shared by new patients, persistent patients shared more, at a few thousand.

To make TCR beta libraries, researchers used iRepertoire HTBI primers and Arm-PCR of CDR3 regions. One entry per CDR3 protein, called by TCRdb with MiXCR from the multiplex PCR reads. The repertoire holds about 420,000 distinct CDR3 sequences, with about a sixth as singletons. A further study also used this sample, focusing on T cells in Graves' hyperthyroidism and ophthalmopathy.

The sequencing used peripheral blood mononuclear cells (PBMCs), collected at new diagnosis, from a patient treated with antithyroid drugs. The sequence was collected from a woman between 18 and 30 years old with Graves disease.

CDR3 sequence (DNA): TGTGCCAGCAGTTCGGGACTAGCGGGAGGTCTCGGGGCCAACGTCCTGACTTTC. This translates into CASSSGLAGGLGANVLTF. This chain connects TRBV12-3 or TRBV12-4 to TRBJ2-6; 15 bases align to TRBD2. The CDR3 is made up of 18 amino acids. Losses at the gene ends were 4 bases for V and 4 bases for J; bases not matched to a gene: 5.